The 28 T cell receptor beta chains below all came from one sample that was sequenced in a study of T cells in Graves' hyperthyroidism and ophthalmopathy (dated by TCRdb to the late 2010s). Library preparation was by multiplex PCR. The sample was run on an Illumina HiSeq 2000. Amplification of TCR beta CDR3 regions was carried out from RNA transcripts. For the first round of RT-PCR on the TCR CDR3, the HTBI primer set was used together with the Qiagen OneStep RT-PCR kit. TCRdb passed the public sequencing reads through fastp at Q25 and MiXCR, retaining productive beta sequences. Rows matching on CDR3 protein sequence are summarized as one entry with the most common DNA and genes. A total of some 740,000 distinct CDR3 sequences appear in this sample, less than 15% of them only once. Together, the top ten hold about 10% of the sample. The sample consisted of blood. Receptors originate from a woman between 18 and 29 years old with Graves' hyperthyroidism.

The chain recombines TRBV9 with TRBJ1-4, with D possibly TRBD1 on 5 matching bases. CDR3 length: 17 amino acids. Germline CDR1 reads SGDLS; CDR2 reads YYNGEE. V dropped 4 bases and J dropped 3 bases, with 19 bases sitting between them. DNA for the CDR3: TGTGCCAGCAGCCGGAAGGGGTCGGGGTTAGCTAATGAAAAACTGTTTTTT. Amino acids: CASSRKGSGLANEKLFF.

This clonotype has just a few counts. The chain joins TRBV19 to TRBJ2-7; D unresolved. Germline loops: CDR1 LNHDA, CDR2 SQIVND (reference sequence). This CDR3 has 13 amino acids. The V end was cut by 2 bases, the J end by 3 bases, with 8 bases between. This CDR3 reads CASSIMANYEQYF. CDR3 nucleotides: TGTGCCAGTAGTATAATGGCCAACTACGAGCAGTACTTC.

The sample holds many counts of this clonotype. This rearrangement joins TRBV2 to TRBJ1-2; TRBD1 agrees at 8 bases. Looked up from germline, CDR1 is SNHLY and CDR2 is FYNNEI. The length of the CDR3 is 14 residues. V shed 6 bases and J 8 bases; nucleotides not matched to a gene: 11. In nucleotides, the CDR3 is TGTGCCAGCAGCGGACAGGGTGGCTTGCGGGGCTACACCTTC. It yields the protein CASSGQGGLRGYTF.

On this clonotype: A much larger clone differs by one base, so this may be a read error. The chain joins TRBV20-1 to TRBJ2-2; 7 nucleotides align to TRBD2. Germline CDR1 DFQATT, CDR2 SNEGSKA (reference sequence). This CDR3 is built from 16 residues. V trimming: 5 bases; J trimming: 5 bases; junction bases outside the gene matches: 14. In DNA, the CDR3 is TGCAGTGCTGAGATGGTACTAGCGTCCTATACCGGGGAGCTGTTTTTT. It specifies CSAEMVLASYTGELFF.

This clonotype occurred a few times. The genes are TRBV5-1 and TRBJ2-1, with 11 bases that match TRBD1. The germline gives CDR1 SGHRS, CDR2 YFSETQ. This CDR3 comprises 14 residues. Trimming cost V 4 bases and J 9 bases; bases outside gene matches: 6. The CDR3 here is CASSRTGGEPEQFF. CDR3 coding DNA: TGCGCCAGCAGCAGGACAGGGGGCGAACCTGAGCAGTTCTTC.

This clonotype was detected ten times or more. The gene calls are TRBV3-1 and TRBJ2-1; 7 bases are a match to TRBD1. The J segment lost 2 bases and the V segment lost 5 bases, leaving 3 bases of the junction unmatched. The CDR3 is 14 residues long. Germline V gene sequence: CDR1 LGHDT, CDR2 YNNKEL (reference sequence). CDR3 in amino acids: CASSETGTYNEQFF. DNA of the CDR3: TGTGCCAGCAGCGAGACAGGGACCTACAATGAGCAGTTCTTC.

CDR3 residues: CASWSDGGLTAAFF. CDR3 coding DNA: TGTGCCAGCTGGAGTGATGGGGGCCTCACTGCTGCTTTCTTT. The chain uses TRBV6-2 or TRBV6-3 and TRBJ1-1; D may be TRBD1 (6 bases). This CDR3 is 14 amino acids long. Germline V lookup: CDR1 MNHEY, CDR2 SVGEGT. V gave up 8 bases and J gave up 11 bases, with 24 bases separating them.

This clonotype was found many times. The genes are TRBV7-3 and TRBJ2-5; 14 positions match TRBD2. The CDR3 runs to 17 residues. V gave up 3 bases and J gave up 4 bases; unmatched junction bases: 7. Germline V CDR1 and CDR2: SGHTA, FQGTGA. The CDR3 reads CASSLGTSGSPRETQYF. In nucleotides, the CDR3 is TGTGCCAGCAGCTTGGGGACTAGCGGGAGTCCGCGAGAGACCCAGTACTTC.

In the case of this clonotype: Just one base apart from a much larger clone, this may be a read error. V usage is TRBV25-1 and J usage is TRBJ1-2, with a tentative D call TRBD1 (6 bases). With 3 bases removed from V and 6 bases from J, the gap between germline ends came to 8 bases. Germline CDR1 and CDR2: MGHDK and SYGVNS. The CDR3 runs 12 residues. The CDR3 DNA is TGTGCCAGCAGTGACACAGGGAATGGCTACACCTTC. Amino acids: CASSDTGNGYTF.

Many counts were recorded for this clonotype. This chain uses TRBV20-1 with TRBJ2-1; D may match TRBD1 or TRBD2 (5 bases each). This CDR3 contains 14 residues. The germline V gene encodes CDR1 DFQATT and CDR2 SNEGSKA (reference sequence). Between the trimmed V and J ends, which lost 1 base and 8 bases, there was a span of 15 bases. The CDR3 DNA reads TGCAGTGCTAGAGCCCGGGACGTCCTGGATGAGCAGTTCTTC. Translation gives CSARARDVLDEQFF.

The genes are TRBV19 and TRBJ1-3; D is ambiguous. Germline V gives CDR1 LNHDA, CDR2 SQIVND (reference sequence). The CDR3 totals 16 residues. V dropped 6 bases and J dropped 0 bases, with 15 bases sitting between them. As DNA, the CDR3 is TGTGCCAGTAGCTTGGACGGGTTGATCTCTGGAAACACCATATATTTT. It specifies CASSLDGLISGNTIYF.

The table lists this clonotype with many counts. The rearrangement links TRBV29-1 to TRBJ1-1, with 9 bases identical to TRBD1. CDR3 length equals 12 residues. Germline loops: CDR1 SQVTM, CDR2 ANQGSEA. V dropped 5 bases and J dropped 5; count of bases not matched to a gene: 3. CDR3 bases: TGCAGCGTTAACAGGGGGCGTACTGAAGCTTTCTTT. It yields the protein CSVNRGRTEAFF.

The chain links TRBV7-9 to TRBJ1-2, with TRBD1 matching over 7 bases. This CDR3 spans 15 amino acids. CDR1 is SEHNR and CDR2 is FQNEAQ in the germline V gene (reference sequence). V shed 5 bases and J 4 bases; nucleotides not matched to a gene: 10. The CDR3 reads CASSLTGQTPYGYTF. The CDR3 DNA is TGTGCCAGCAGCCTGACGGGACAGACCCCCTATGGCTACACCTTC.

V gene TRBV30 combines with J gene TRBJ1-4; 7 nucleotides align to TRBD1. V lost 1 base to trimming and J lost 0 bases; unmatched junction nucleotides: 8. The CDR3 is 17 residues long. Germline CDR1 GTSNPN, CDR2 SVGIG (reference sequence). In nucleotides, the CDR3 is TGTGCCTGGAGTGGAAGGGGGCGATGGTCAACTAATGAAAAACTGTTTTTT. This gives the protein CAWSGRGRWSTNEKLFF.

There are many counts of this clonotype. The chain carries TRBV27 and TRBJ2-7, with 11 nucleotides matching TRBD2. The CDR3 has 17 amino acids. Trimming at V came to 5 bases and at J to 4 bases, leaving 13 bases not matched to a gene. CDR1 and CDR2 from the germline V gene are MNHEY and SMNVEV (reference sequence). CDR3 loop: CASSGELAGAQFYEQYF. The DNA for the CDR3 is TGTGCCAGCAGTGGGGAACTAGCGGGGGCACAGTTTTACGAGCAGTACTTC.

At least ten counts were recorded for this clonotype. The genes are TRBV10-3 and TRBJ2-5; TRBD2 matches at 9 bases. Germline-derived CDR1 and CDR2 are ENHRY and SYGVKD. The CDR3 is 15 amino acids. V was pared by 5 bases and J by 5 bases, with 9 bases of the junction left unmatched. The CDR3 spells CAISPSAGGSETQYF. In nucleotides, the CDR3 is TGTGCCATCAGTCCTTCCGCGGGAGGGTCGGAGACCCAGTACTTC.

In the case of this clonotype: The junction departs from the called germline gene at one end, perhaps through a read error. V usage is TRBV7-9 and J usage is TRBJ1-1; D remains ambiguous. The germline V gene has CDR1 SEHNR and CDR2 FQNEAQ (reference sequence). This CDR3 is 14 amino acids long. As DNA, the CDR3 is TGTACCAGCAGCTTAGTCGTTGGGTGGACTGAAGCTTTCTTT. It codes for CTSSLVVGWTEAFF.

This sequence joins TRBV29-1 and TRBJ2-2, with no clear D. This CDR3 is built from 12 residues. The V end lost 7 bases, the J end lost 0 bases, and 6 bases lay between the germline ends. The germline CDR1 and CDR2 sequences are SQVTM and ANQGSEA. CDR3 sequence: CSGASNTGELFF. CDR3 coding DNA: TGCAGCGGAGCCTCGAACACCGGGGAGCTGTTTTTT.

This clonotype has only a few counts. A much larger clone differs by one base, so this may be a read error. The chain links TRBV18 to TRBJ2-3; 9 bases are a match to TRBD2. From germline, CDR1 is KGHSH and CDR2 LQKENI. The ends lost 0 bases at V and 10 bases at J; junction bases unmatched: 8. This CDR3 spans 15 amino acids. The CDR3, as DNA: TGTGCCAGCTCACCACCCTGGTCTAGCGGGAATTCGCAGTATTTT. Residues: CASSPPWSSGNSQYF.

This clonotype occurred many times. The V gene is TRBV6-2 or TRBV6-3, the J gene TRBJ1-1; D gene uncertain. Trimming shortened V by 7 bases and J by 0 bases, and 12 bases separated the two germline ends. The CDR3 is made up of 14 amino acids. Germline loops: CDR1 MNHEY, CDR2 SVGEGT. The CDR3: CASIAPQMNTEAFF. In DNA, the CDR3 is TGTGCCAGCATTGCACCCCAAATGAACACTGAAGCTTTCTTT.

The chain employs TRBV18 and TRBJ2-7, with unresolved D. Germline V CDR1 and CDR2: KGHSH, LQKENI. The length of the CDR3 is 11 residues. The germline V and J ends were trimmed by 2 bases and 8 bases, with 7 bases remaining between them. DNA for the CDR3: TGTGCCAGCTCACCATGGGAACAGCAGTACTTC. Protein sequence: CASSPWEQQYF.

This clonotype turned up a few times. The chain is built from TRBV9 and TRBJ2-2; a possible D gene is TRBD1 (6 bases). This CDR3 has 16 residues. Germline-derived CDR1 and CDR2 are SGDLS and YYNGEE. Trimming removed 4 bases at V and 2 bases at J, with 15 bases between. CDR3 sequence reads: CASSQYRQVNTGELFF. The CDR3 coding sequence is TGTGCCAGCAGCCAGTATCGACAGGTCAACACCGGGGAGCTGTTTTTT.

This clonotype was counted at least ten times. The DNA for the CDR3 is TGTGCCAGCAGTTACAGTCGCGAGCAGTACTTC. Residues: CASSYSREQYF. V is TRBV6-2 or TRBV6-3 and J is TRBJ2-7; D call uncertain. The CDR3 has 11 amino acids. V shed 2 bases and J shed 6 bases, with 5 bases lying between them. Germline V gene lookup returns CDR1 MNHEY and CDR2 SVGEGT.

V usage is TRBV15 and J usage is TRBJ2-3; 10 bases map to TRBD2. Trimming cost V 3 bases and J 4 bases; bases outside gene matches: 10. Germline V gene lookup returns CDR1 LNHNV and CDR2 YYDKDF (reference sequence). This CDR3 contains 17 residues. The CDR3 reads CATSRALAGVGADTQYF. The CDR3 DNA reads as TGTGCCACCAGCAGGGCGCTAGCGGGAGTGGGAGCAGATACGCAGTATTTT.

In this sample, this clonotype turned up a few times. The gene calls are TRBV6-1 and TRBJ2-2; TRBD2 agrees at 9 bases. The length of the CDR3 is 16 residues. Germline CDR1 reads MNHNS; CDR2 reads SASEGT. J was trimmed by 5 bases and V by 5 bases; bases with no gene match: 9. The chain's CDR3 is CASSSTGGLATGELFF. Here the CDR3 DNA reads TGTGCCAGCAGTTCAACGGGGGGACTAGCAACCGGGGAGCTGTTTTTT.

This clonotype was counted ten times or more. The gene calls are TRBV6-1 and TRBJ2-1; the match to TRBD2 covers 12 bases. V lost 2 bases, J lost 2 bases, and 7 bases stayed unmatched. Germline values: CDR1 MNHNS, CDR2 SASEGT. The CDR3 has 18 residues. The chain's CDR3 is CASSERRLAGATYNEQFF. CDR3 coding DNA: TGTGCCAGCAGTGAAAGACGACTAGCGGGAGCCACCTACAATGAGCAGTTCTTC.

This clonotype has just a few counts. The rearrangement links TRBV4-1 to TRBJ2-7; TRBD2 is a possible D gene (7 bases). Germline lookup yields CDR1 MGHRA and CDR2 YSYEKL. Trimming pared 3 bases from V and 3 bases from J, leaving 21 bases between. The CDR3 covers 17 residues. CDR3 sequence reads: CASSHPKGGARVYEQYF. As DNA, the CDR3 is TGCGCCAGCAGCCATCCTAAGGGGGGGGCGCGGGTCTACGAGCAGTACTTC.

This clonotype appeared a few times. The chain combines TRBV2 with TRBJ1-4; the match to TRBD1 covers 7 bases. Trimming removed 2 bases from V and 2 bases from J; junction bases left unmatched: 8. The CDR3 has 17 residues. Germline V gene data show CDR1 as SNHLY and CDR2 as FYNNEI. CDR3 loop: CASSESKGAPTNEKLFF. CDR3 DNA: TGTGCCAGCAGTGAATCTAAGGGGGCGCCGACTAATGAAAAACTGTTTTTT.